The 20 T cell receptor beta chains below were found in one sample sequenced in a study of regulatory T cells in long-lasting Graves disease. Construction of the TCR beta libraries employed iRepertoire HTBI primers in conjunction with Arm-PCR of CDR3 regions. One entry per CDR3 protein results from TCRdb running MiXCR on the multiplex PCR reads. The repertoire consists of approximately 230,000 distinct CDR3 sequences, with about 16% occurring once and the leading ten covering approximately 24%. Specified time point: newly diagnosed GD, antithyroid drugs for less than 3 months. PBMC RNA served as the TCR library source. The input for sequencing was peripheral blood mononuclear cells (PBMCs), taken at new diagnosis, from a patient treated with antithyroid drugs. The receptor source for this set is a female donor with Graves disease.

This sequence joins TRBV5-1 and TRBJ1-3; 8 nucleotides align to TRBD1. Trimming removed 4 bases from V and 0 bases from J; junction bases left unmatched: 3. Germline lookup yields CDR1 SGHRS and CDR2 YFSETQ. The CDR3 contains 15 residues. CDR3 nucleotide sequence: TGCGCCAGCAGCGCGACAGGGGTCTCTGGAAACACCATATATTTT. This translates into CASSATGVSGNTIYF.

This clonotype was counted ten times or more. J is TRBJ2-3 and V is TRBV27; 7 bases fit TRBD2. After removal of 7 bases from V and 1 base from J, the junction contained 11 bases not matched to a gene. The CDR3 consists of 16 residues. CDR1 is MNHEY and CDR2 is SMNVEV in the germline V gene (reference sequence). The CDR3 spells CASTPTGGGRTDTQYF. CDR3 nucleotides: TGTGCCAGCACTCCCACAGGCGGGGGACGCACAGATACGCAGTATTTT.

Ten or more counts support this clonotype. The rearrangement uses TRBV11-3 and TRBJ2-7; TRBD2 aligns across 7 bases. The V gene end was trimmed by 5 bases and the J gene end by 6 bases; junction bases not matched to a gene: 10. Germline assignment: CDR1 SGHNT and CDR2 YENEEA. CDR3 size: 14 residues. CDR3 coding DNA: TGTGCCAGCAGCCCTAGCGGACCTTGGCTCGAGCAGTACTTC. Its protein is CASSPSGPWLEQYF.

This clonotype occurred many times. CDR3 sequence reads: CASRNRGEDEQFF. The CDR3 DNA is TGTGCCAGCAGGAACAGGGGAGAGGATGAGCAGTTCTTC. V and J are TRBV3-1 and TRBJ2-1, with 7 bases aligning to TRBD1. The J segment lost 8 bases and the V segment lost 6 bases, leaving 7 bases of the junction unmatched. The germline V gene encodes CDR1 LGHDT and CDR2 YNNKEL (reference sequence). The CDR3 has 13 amino acids.

Notes on this clonotype: A junction boundary mismatches the germline segment, possibly from a read error. V and J are TRBV9 and TRBJ2-5; D unresolved. This CDR3 is 14 amino acids long. Germline CDR1 and CDR2: SGDLS and YYNGEE. The CDR3 coding sequence is TGTGCCGGCAGCGTAGGCCAGTACCAAGAGACCCAGTACTTC. It codes for CAGSVGQYQETQYF.

This clonotype was detected many times. This chain joins TRBV3-1 and TRBJ2-1; D is ambiguous. CDR1 and CDR2 (germline): LGHDT, YNNKEL (reference sequence). The CDR3 covers 12 residues. The V gene lost 7 bases and the J gene lost 5 bases, with 9 bases spanning the gap. In nucleotides, the CDR3 is TGTGCCAGCAAGGTAGGAAACAATGAGCAGTTCTTC. Encoded protein: CASKVGNNEQFF.

This clonotype was recorded at least ten times. The genes are TRBV11-2 and TRBJ2-1; unclear D gene. The CDR3 covers 14 residues. CDR1 is SGHAT, CDR2 FQNNGV, per germline. V lost 7 bases and J lost 10, with 20 bases in between. This chain's CDR3 is CASTPQAASREQFF. CDR3 nucleotides: TGTGCCAGCACCCCTCAGGCCGCTAGTCGGGAGCAGTTCTTC. Full variable domain (missing parts from reference TRBV11-2 and TRBJ2-1): EAGVAQSPRYKIIEKRQSVAFWCNPISGHATLYWYQQILGQGPKLLIQFQNNGVVDDSQLPKDRFSAERLKGVDSTLKIQPAKLEDSAVYLCASTPQAASREQFFGPGTRLTVL.

The J gene is TRBJ2-7, the V gene TRBV4-1; 10 positions match TRBD1. The CDR3 covers 16 residues. Germline values: CDR1 MGHRA, CDR2 YSYEKL. Unmatched junction bases numbered 10, after V lost 3 bases and J lost 5 bases. CDR3 DNA sequence: TGCGCCAGCAGCCAGGTCGGACAGGGGGGAGGTCACGAGCAGTACTTC. Protein product: CASSQVGQGGGHEQYF.

This clonotype was recorded at least ten times. The chain is built from TRBV4-1 and TRBJ1-2; no reliable D call. Trimming took 0 bases from V and 8 from J, leaving 10 bases between them. Germline CDR1 is MGHRA and CDR2 is YSYEKL. The CDR3 runs to 13 residues. CDR3: CASSQDSGAGYTF. In DNA, the CDR3 is TGCGCCAGCAGCCAAGATAGTGGTGCAGGCTACACCTTC.

This clonotype was picked up many times. V and J are TRBV6-2 or TRBV6-3 and TRBJ2-1, with 8 bases fitting TRBD2. The V gene end was trimmed by 5 bases and the J gene end by 15 bases; junction bases not matched to a gene: 12. Germline values: CDR1 MNHEY, CDR2 SVGEGT. CDR3 length: 13 residues. CDR3 sequence: CASSDIIGTRRFF. CDR3 nucleotides: TGTGCCAGCAGTGATATAATTGGGACTAGACGGTTCTTC.

The table lists this clonotype with many counts. The chain has TRBV24-1 and TRBJ2-3; 7 bases map to TRBD2. Germline values: CDR1 KGHDR, CDR2 SFDVKD. V lost 2 bases, J lost 2 bases, and 9 bases stayed unmatched. CDR3 size: 17 residues. The CDR3: CATSDSHLSGNTDTQYF. The CDR3 nucleotides are TGTGCCACCAGTGATTCTCATTTGAGCGGGAACACAGATACGCAGTATTTT.

This clonotype was found many times. The chain uses TRBV20-1 and TRBJ1-1, with D possibly matching TRBD1 (6 bases). Trimming stripped 6 bases from V and 4 bases from J, with 15 bases between. The CDR3 is 13 residues long. Germline V lookup: CDR1 DFQATT, CDR2 SNEGSKA (reference sequence). Written as DNA, the CDR3 is TGCAGTGCCCCCGGGGGGGCGGGCACTGAAGCTTTCTTT. It codes for CSAPGGAGTEAFF.

This clonotype has at least ten counts. The chain combines TRBV5-5 with TRBJ2-5; 8 nucleotides match TRBD1. V lost 3 bases and J lost 2; bases outside the gene matches: 9. CDR3 length: 16 amino acids. Germline loops: CDR1 SGHKS, CDR2 YYEKEE (reference sequence). The CDR3 reads CASSSDRASVQETQYF. The CDR3 region has the DNA TGTGCCAGCAGCTCGGACAGGGCGTCAGTACAAGAGACCCAGTACTTC.

To note about this clonotype: A far larger clone differs by one base, so this is likely a read error. CDR3 in amino acids: CASSLDGNIQYF. CDR3 nucleotides: TGTGCCAGCAGCTTGGACGGAAACATTCAGTACTTC. The genes are TRBV7-2 and TRBJ2-4, with unresolved D. Trimming shortened V by 3 bases and J by 6 bases, and 6 bases separated the two germline ends. Germline-derived CDR1 and CDR2 are SGHTA and FQGNSA. This CDR3 comprises 12 residues.

This clonotype has at least ten counts. The chain carries TRBV18 and TRBJ1-2, with TRBD1 identical over 9 bases. Trimming removed 1 base from V and 6 bases from J; junction bases left unmatched: 9. The CDR3 is 16 amino acids. Germline V gene data show CDR1 as KGHSH and CDR2 as LQKENI. The CDR3, as DNA: TGTGCCAGCTCACCACAACCGGGACAGGGCCTAAATGGCTACACCTTC. This codes for CASSPQPGQGLNGYTF. Combining the CDR3 with reference TRBV18 and TRBJ1-2 gives the whole variable domain NAGVMQNPRHLVRRRGQEARLRCSPMKGHSHVYWYRQLPEEGLKFMVYLQKENIIDESGMPKERFSAEFPKEGPSILRIQQVVRGDSAAYFCASSPQPGQGLNGYTFGSGTRLTVV.

This clonotype was detected ten times or more. The rearrangement uses TRBV5-5 and TRBJ2-1; D is perhaps TRBD1 (6 bases). This CDR3 spans 13 amino acids. Germline V CDR1 and CDR2: SGHKS, YYEKEE (reference sequence). V dropped 4 bases and J dropped 5 bases, with 10 bases sitting between them. The CDR3, as DNA: TGTGCCAGCAGCCCCGGACAGAACAATGAGCAGTTCTTC. It codes for CASSPGQNNEQFF.

This clonotype was recorded at least ten times. The chain couples TRBV11-3 to TRBJ2-5, with D possibly matching TRBD2 (5 bases). The germline V and J ends were trimmed by 1 base and 10 bases, with 22 bases remaining between them. Germline-derived CDR1 and CDR2 are SGHNT and YENEEA. The CDR3 consists of 16 residues. The CDR3 spells CASSLVLRPSAAGQYF. CDR3 sequence (DNA): TGTGCCAGCAGCTTAGTGTTGAGGCCTTCGGCGGCGGGCCAGTACTTC.

Of note for this clonotype: A far larger clone lies a single base away; this is likely a read error. CDR3 region: CASSGSWEGTSTDTQYF. Written as DNA, the CDR3 is TGTGCCAGCAGCGGGTCATGGGAAGGTACTAGCACAGATACGCAGTATTTT. This rearrangement joins TRBV11-2 to TRBJ2-3; D not certain. The germline V gene encodes CDR1 SGHAT and CDR2 FQNNGV. V lost 5 bases, J lost 0 bases, and 18 bases lay in between. The CDR3 is 17 amino acids.

This clonotype occurred many times. The chain has TRBV5-1 and TRBJ2-1; 8 positions agree with TRBD2. This CDR3 is 14 amino acids long. The germline gives CDR1 SGHRS, CDR2 YFSETQ. The V gene end was trimmed by 2 bases and the J gene end by 6 bases; junction bases not matched to a gene: 4. In DNA form, the CDR3 reads TGCGCCAGCAGCTTATTTACTAGCGGCAATGAGCAGTTCTTC. Protein: CASSLFTSGNEQFF.

The sample holds one count of this clonotype. A read error may be the cause here, since a much bigger clone is one base away. This chain links TRBV10-1 with TRBJ2-6; 8 bases match TRBD2. The germline CDR1 and CDR2 sequences are WNHNN and SYGVQD (reference sequence). The CDR3 runs 15 residues. CDR3 sequence: CASSLDPRGANALTF. For the CDR3, the DNA is TGCGCCAGCAGTTTGGATCCGCGGGGGGCCAACGCCCTGACTTTC.